The present T cell receptor (beta chain) was sequenced within a study of beta chain features in type 1 diabetes. Findings and limits, study-wide: The study found moderately but significantly shorter TCRB CDR3s in all four CD4+ subsets of Type 1 diabetes patients.

This clone was picked up a small number of times. Its antigen is not identified. Of the isolated RNA, all was reverse transcribed, and so the sequenced material was expressed TCRB transcripts. Here immunoSEQ multiplex PCR was the method, and the copy in TCRdb shows in-frame clones only, minus some. The repertoire holds 500,000 to 650,000 clones, with roughly 12% as singletons. The specimen sequenced was naive CD4+ T cells from blood. The origin of this receptor is a man aged 25-45 years with type 1 diabetes.

CDR3 nucleotide sequence: TGTGCCAGCAGCCCTCCAGCGGTCCAAGAGACCCAGTACTTC. This translates into CASSPPAVQETQYF. The J gene is TRBJ2-5, the V gene TRBV7-2, with D tentatively TRBD2 (5 bases). Germline CDR1 reads SGHTA; CDR2 reads FQGNSA. The CDR3 extends over 14 amino acids. V was pared by 5 bases and J by 1 base, with 11 bases between.